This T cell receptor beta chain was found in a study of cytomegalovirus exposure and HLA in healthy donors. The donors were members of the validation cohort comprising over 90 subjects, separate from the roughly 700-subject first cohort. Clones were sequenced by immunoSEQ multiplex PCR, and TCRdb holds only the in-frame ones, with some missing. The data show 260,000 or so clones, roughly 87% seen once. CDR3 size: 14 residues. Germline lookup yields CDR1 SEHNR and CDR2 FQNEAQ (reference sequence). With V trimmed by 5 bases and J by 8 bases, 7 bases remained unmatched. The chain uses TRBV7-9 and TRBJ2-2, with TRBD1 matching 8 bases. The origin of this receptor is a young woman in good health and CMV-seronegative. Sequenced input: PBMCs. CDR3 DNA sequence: TGTGCCAGCAGCCTCACGGACAGGGCGGGGGAGCTGTTTTTT. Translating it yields CASSLTDRAGELFF.